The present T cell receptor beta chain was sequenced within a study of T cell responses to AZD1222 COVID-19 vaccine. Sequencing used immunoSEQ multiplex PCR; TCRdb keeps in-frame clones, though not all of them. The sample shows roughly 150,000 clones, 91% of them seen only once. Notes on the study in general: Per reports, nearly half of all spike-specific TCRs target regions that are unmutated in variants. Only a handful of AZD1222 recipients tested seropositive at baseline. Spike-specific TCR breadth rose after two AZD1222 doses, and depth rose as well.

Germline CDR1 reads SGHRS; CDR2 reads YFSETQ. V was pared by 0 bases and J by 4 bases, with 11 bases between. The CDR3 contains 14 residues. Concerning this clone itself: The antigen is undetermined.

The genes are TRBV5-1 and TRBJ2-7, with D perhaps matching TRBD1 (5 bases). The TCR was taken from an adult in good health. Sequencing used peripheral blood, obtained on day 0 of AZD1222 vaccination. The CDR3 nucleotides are TGCGCCAGCAGCTTGGAGGGCAGGGTATACGAGCAGTACTTC. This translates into CASSLEGRVYEQYF.